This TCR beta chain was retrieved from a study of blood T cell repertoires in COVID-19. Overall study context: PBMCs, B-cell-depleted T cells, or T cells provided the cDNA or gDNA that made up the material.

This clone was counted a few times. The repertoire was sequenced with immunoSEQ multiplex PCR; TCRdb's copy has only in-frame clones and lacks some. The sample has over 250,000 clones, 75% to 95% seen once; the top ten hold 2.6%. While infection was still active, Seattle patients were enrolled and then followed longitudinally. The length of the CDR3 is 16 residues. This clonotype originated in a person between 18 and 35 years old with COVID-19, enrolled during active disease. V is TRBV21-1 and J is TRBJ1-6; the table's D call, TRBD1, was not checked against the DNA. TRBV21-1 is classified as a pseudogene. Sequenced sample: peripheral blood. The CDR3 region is CAKPGGAAGDNSPLHF. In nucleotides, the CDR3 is TGTGCCAAGCCAGGGGGCGCAGCAGGGGATAATTCACCCCTCCACTTT.